The present T cell receptor beta chain was sequenced within a study of post-analysis software for immune sequencing data. Libraries were made from TCR beta cDNA, and they carried unique molecular identifiers. TCRdb redid the calling of the PCR reads with MiXCR, one entry per CDR3 protein. The table has roughly 170,000 distinct CDR3 sequences, 30% seen once. Regarding the study as a whole: For normalized Chao1 diversity, multiple sclerosis patients scored significantly lower than controls did. Strong same-batch co-clustering of samples appeared with F measure clustering.

About this clonotype itself: Its cognate antigen is unknown.

Material for sequencing was blood. This sequence originates from a girl aged 10 to 17 with multiple sclerosis.

In nucleotides, the CDR3 is TGCAGTGTTCAGCCGGGACTAGCGCTACGTATAAACCAAGAGACCCAGTACTTC. This sequence encodes CSVQPGLALRINQETQYF. The chain couples TRBV20-1 to TRBJ2-5; 10 bases are a match to TRBD2. J lost 0 bases, V lost 7 bases, and 17 bases had no gene match. The CDR3 runs to 18 residues. Germline CDR1 reads DFQATT; CDR2 reads SNEGSKA (reference sequence).